These T cell receptor beta chains were read from a single sample in a study of cytomegalovirus exposure and HLA in healthy donors. The table came from immunoSEQ multiplex PCR; TCRdb's copy has only in-frame clones and leaves some out. The data hold approximately 100,000 clones, with over 60% observed a single time. The sequenced sample was PBMCs. These TCRs come from a man in his 60s in good health and CMV-seropositive. The CDR3 runs from the conserved cysteine through the conserved F or W. Fields, in order: clone size, V gene, J gene, D gene, CDR3 protein, CDR3 DNA. The D gene is left open where the match is weak. Rows may omit the clone size; those that give it use once, few, many or a size class.

few	TRBV9	TRBJ2-5	TRBD2	CASSASPGGLGETQYF	TGTGCCAGCAGCGCCAGTCCGGGGGGGCTAGGAGAGACCCAGTACTTC
.	TRBV10-2	TRBJ1-6	.	CASSESKGVTRNSPLHF	TGCGCCAGCAGTGAGTCGAAGGGAGTCACGAGGAATTCACCCCTCCACTTT
.	TRBV27	TRBJ2-7	.	CASSTSSGYEQYF	TGTGCCAGCAGTACCTCCTCCGGGTACGAGCAGTACTTC
.	TRBV18	TRBJ2-2	TRBD1	CASSPDSGTGRTGELFF	TGTGCCAGCTCACCCGATTCCGGGACAGGACGCACCGGGGAGCTGTTTTTT
once	TRBV5-1	TRBJ2-2	.	CASSFDLSTGVGTGELFF	TGCGCCAGCAGCTTTGACCTCTCGACAGGCGTGGGCACCGGGGAGCTGTTTTTT
.	TRBV4-3	TRBJ2-4	.	CASSQVTRSDNELAKNIQYF	TGCGCCAGCAGCCAAGTCACCAGATCGGACAACGAGCTAGCCAAAAACATTCAGTACTTC
.	TRBV7-9	TRBJ2-7	.	CASSLNLGHTYEQYF	TGTGCCAGCAGCTTGAATCTTGGACACACTTACGAGCAGTACTTC
.	TRBV10-2	TRBJ2-3	.	CASSDTGHNTDTQYF	TGCGCCAGCAGTGATACGGGACATAACACAGATACGCAGTATTTT
once	TRBV4-3	TRBJ2-1	TRBD2	CASSQDFLASGGDEQFF	TGCGCCAGCAGCCAAGACTTCCTGGCTAGCGGGGGGGATGAGCAGTTCTTC
.	TRBV9	TRBJ2-3	TRBD2	CASSAGGGAGRTDTQYF	TGTGCCAGCAGCGCGGGGGGGGGAGCGGGGAGAACAGATACGCAGTATTTT
.	TRBV30	TRBJ2-4	TRBD2	CAWTSGAKAKNIQYF	TGTGCCTGGACAAGCGGGGCAAAAGCCAAAAACATTCAGTACTTC
.	TRBV7-9	TRBJ2-2	.	CASRTGNTGELFF	TGTGCCAGCAGGACAGGGAACACCGGGGAGCTGTTTTTT
once	TRBV6-5	TRBJ2-3	.	CASSYRATSRADTQYF	TGTGCCAGCAGTTACAGAGCGACTTCGAGGGCGGATACGCAGTATTTT
.	TRBV19	TRBJ1-1	.	CASSIERQVNTEAFF	TGTGCCAGTAGTATCGAAAGGCAGGTGAACACTGAAGCTTTCTTT
.	TRBV7-3	TRBJ2-1	TRBD2	CASSSLGGNNEQFF	TGTGCCAGCAGCTCCCTCGGGGGGAACAATGAGCAGTTCTTC
.	TRBV2	TRBJ2-1	TRBD2	CASIKETSGPLEQFF	TGTGCCAGCATCAAAGAGACTAGCGGGCCCCTCGAGCAGTTCTTC
few	TRBV19	TRBJ1-1	.	CATYPRAFF	TGTGCCACCTATCCCCGGGCTTTCTTT
.	TRBV5-1	TRBJ2-3	.	CASSLGLSTDTQYF	TGCGCCAGCAGCTTAGGACTCAGCACAGATACGCAGTATTTT
.	TRBV7-2	TRBJ1-4	TRBD1	CASSRDRGDEKLFF	TGTGCCAGCAGCCGAGACAGGGGGGATGAAAAACTGTTTTTT
.	TRBV9	TRBJ1-2	.	CASSVAQGSNYGYTF	TGTGCCAGCAGCGTAGCACAGGGCTCTAACTATGGCTACACCTTC
.	TRBV5-1	TRBJ2-3	TRBD2	CASSSGLAPTTDTQYF	TGCGCCAGCAGCTCCGGACTAGCTCCTACGACAGATACGCAGTATTTT
few	TRBV9	TRBJ2-7	TRBD1	CASSVATVGQGAIEQYF	TGTGCCAGCAGCGTAGCAACCGTCGGACAGGGGGCGATCGAGCAGTACTTC
.	TRBV7-9	TRBJ2-5	TRBD1	CASSFFSGGQETQYF	TGTGCCAGCAGCTTTTTTTCAGGGGGTCAGGAGACCCAGTACTTC
.	TRBV5-4	TRBJ2-5	TRBD2	CASSPLTGGRETQYF	TGTGCCAGCAGCCCGCTGACGGGAGGGAGAGAGACCCAGTACTTC
.	TRBV5-1	TRBJ1-3	TRBD1	CASSLAVGTAGNTIYF	TGCGCCAGCAGCTTGGCGGTGGGGACAGCTGGAAACACCATATATTTT
few	TRBV4-3	TRBJ1-1	.	CASSQDLGPDIGRNTEAFF	TGCGCCAGCAGCCAAGATCTCGGGCCAGACATAGGGAGGAACACTGAAGCTTTCTTT
.	TRBV4-1	TRBJ2-7	TRBD1	CASSQDSVGTADYEQYF	TGCGCCAGCAGCCAAGATTCGGTGGGGACAGCAGATTACGAGCAGTACTTC
.	TRBV7-9	TRBJ2-1	TRBD2	CASSLTSGGPNEQFF	TGTGCCAGCAGCCTAACTAGCGGGGGACCCAATGAGCAGTTCTTC
.	TRBV9	TRBJ1-6	TRBD1	CASSAGQGYNSPLHF	TGTGCCAGCAGCGCCGGACAGGGCTATAATTCACCCCTCCACTTT
.	TRBV7-9	TRBJ1-5	.	CASSSGTARSNQPQHF	TGTGCCAGCAGCTCCGGTACCGCCAGGTCGAATCAGCCCCAGCATTTT
.	TRBV19	TRBJ2-2	TRBD1	CASSIFRWTGGDSYTNTGELFF	TGTGCCAGTAGTATCTTCCGCTGGACAGGGGGTGATTCCTACACGAACACCGGGGAGCTGTTTTTT
once	TRBV6-5	TRBJ1-1	.	CASSYTPQGPGTEAFF	TGTGCCAGCAGTTACACCCCACAGGGCCCTGGTACTGAAGCTTTCTTT
.	TRBV27	TRBJ2-7	TRBD2	CATRVTSGATYEQYF	TGTGCCACCAGAGTGACTAGCGGGGCGACCTACGAGCAGTACTTC
.	TRBV4-2	TRBJ2-7	.	CASSRGGGNSYEQYF	TGTGCCAGCAGCCGCGGCGGAGGGAACTCCTACGAGCAGTACTTC
.	TRBV9	TRBJ1-2	.	CASSTRGQAGGYTF	TGTGCCAGCAGCACCCGAGGACAAGCGGGTGGCTACACCTTC
once	TRBV6-5	TRBJ2-2	.	CASSYPDRGGELFF	TGTGCCAGCAGTTACCCGGATAGGGGCGGGGAGCTGTTTTTT
.	TRBV19	TRBJ1-3	.	CASSIPAGAGNTIYF	TGTGCCAGTAGTATCCCGGCAGGGGCTGGAAACACCATATATTTT
.	TRBV6-1	TRBJ1-2	.	CASSLELRNYGYTF	TGTGCCAGCAGCCTTGAACTGAGAAACTATGGCTACACCTTC
few	TRBV10-2	TRBJ1-1	TRBD1	CASSESGWGQGETEAFF	TGCGCCAGCAGTGAGTCAGGTTGGGGACAGGGGGAAACTGAAGCTTTCTTT
.	TRBV10-2	TRBJ2-7	TRBD1	CASSRSPGQGYEQYF	TGCGCCAGCAGTAGATCCCCGGGACAGGGCTACGAGCAGTACTTC
once	TRBV7-2	TRBJ2-5	.	CASQGSRGAKETQYF	TGTGCCAGCCAAGGGAGCCGGGGGGCCAAAGAGACCCAGTACTTC
.	TRBV6-4	TRBJ1-2	.	CASSDSAGYGYTF	TGTGCCAGCAGTGACTCGGCAGGGTATGGCTACACCTTC
.	TRBV5-1	TRBJ1-3	TRBD1	CASSRWAQGASGNTIYF	TGCGCCAGCAGCCGATGGGCCCAGGGGGCGTCTGGAAACACCATATATTTT
.	TRBV18	TRBJ1-1	.	CASSPVQGGFGNTEAFF	TGTGCCAGCTCACCCGTACAGGGAGGGTTCGGTAACACTGAAGCTTTCTTT
.	TRBV18	TRBJ2-1	TRBD2	CASSRSGGNNEQFF	TGTGCCAGCTCACGTAGCGGGGGGAACAATGAGCAGTTCTTC
few	TRBV11-2	TRBJ2-4	TRBD1	CASSPAGTGDQNIQYF	TGTGCCAGCAGCCCAGCGGGGACAGGGGACCAAAACATTCAGTACTTC
.	TRBV18	TRBJ2-1	TRBD1	CASSRDRGSSNEQFF	TGTGCCAGCTCACGGGACAGGGGCTCGAGCAATGAGCAGTTCTTC
.	TRBV5-1	TRBJ2-3	TRBD2	CATAGLGNTDTQYF	TGCGCCACCGCGGGACTAGGGAACACAGATACGCAGTATTTT
.	TRBV5-1	TRBJ2-7	TRBD1	CASSLSAGGAYEQYF	TGCGCCAGCAGCTTGTCCGCAGGGGGCGCCTACGAGCAGTACTTC
.	TRBV6-5	TRBJ2-3	TRBD2	CASRKAGGDTDTQYF	TGTGCCAGCAGGAAAGCGGGGGGGGACACAGATACGCAGTATTTT
few	TRBV7-8	TRBJ1-2	TRBD1	CASSRDRALSNYGYTF	TGTGCCAGCAGCAGAGACAGGGCCCTCTCTAACTATGGCTACACCTTC
few	TRBV13	TRBJ2-7	.	CASSLAPSEQYF	TGTGCCAGCAGCTTAGCCCCTAGCGAGCAGTACTTC
.	TRBV19	TRBJ2-3	.	CASSMTADTQYF	TGTGCCAGTAGTATGACAGCAGATACGCAGTATTTT
once	TRBV5-6	TRBJ2-3	.	CASSSPVRVTDTQYF	TGTGCCAGCAGCTCCCCGGTTCGTGTCACAGATACGCAGTATTTT
.	TRBV6-1	TRBJ1-1	TRBD1	CASSEGRQGETEAFF	TGTGCCAGCAGTGAGGGCAGACAGGGGGAAACTGAAGCTTTCTTT
.	TRBV9	TRBJ1-1	.	CASSVTGNTEAFF	TGTGCCAGCAGCGTAACCGGTAACACTGAAGCTTTCTTT
few	TRBV2	TRBJ2-3	TRBD2	CASSKRDLAGPRTDTQYF	TGTGCCAGCAGTAAGCGGGATTTAGCGGGGCCGCGCACAGATACGCAGTATTTT